The entry below gives a single TCR beta chain sequence along with its context. The target antigen is unknown. One end of the junction does not line up with germline, which may come from a read error. This specimen belongs to a study of T cells in Graves' hyperthyroidism and ophthalmopathy. Whole-study findings and limits: Within blood appeared most thyroid clonotypes that had expanded above 0.001. Researchers report that a 13 V-J model separated ophthalmopathy from stable hyperthyroidism.

The CDR3 contains 11 residues. Germline assignment: CDR1 MNHEY and CDR2 SMNVEV (reference sequence). Researchers amplified the TCR beta CDR3 regions from RNA transcripts. With the HTBI primer set, the TCR CDR3 went through a first round of RT-PCR. MiXCR was run by TCRdb on the multiplex PCR reads, yielding one entry per CDR3 protein. The sample holds 300,000 to 450,000 distinct CDR3 sequences; approximately 14% are singletons and the top ten take 8% to 13%. Sample: blood. The chain employs TRBV27 and TRBJ2-3; D is undetermined. The TCR comes from an older woman with Graves' hyperthyroidism. The CDR3 region is CASTAGQTLDF. CDR3 DNA: TGTGCCAGCACCGCCGGGCAAACGTTGGATTTT.